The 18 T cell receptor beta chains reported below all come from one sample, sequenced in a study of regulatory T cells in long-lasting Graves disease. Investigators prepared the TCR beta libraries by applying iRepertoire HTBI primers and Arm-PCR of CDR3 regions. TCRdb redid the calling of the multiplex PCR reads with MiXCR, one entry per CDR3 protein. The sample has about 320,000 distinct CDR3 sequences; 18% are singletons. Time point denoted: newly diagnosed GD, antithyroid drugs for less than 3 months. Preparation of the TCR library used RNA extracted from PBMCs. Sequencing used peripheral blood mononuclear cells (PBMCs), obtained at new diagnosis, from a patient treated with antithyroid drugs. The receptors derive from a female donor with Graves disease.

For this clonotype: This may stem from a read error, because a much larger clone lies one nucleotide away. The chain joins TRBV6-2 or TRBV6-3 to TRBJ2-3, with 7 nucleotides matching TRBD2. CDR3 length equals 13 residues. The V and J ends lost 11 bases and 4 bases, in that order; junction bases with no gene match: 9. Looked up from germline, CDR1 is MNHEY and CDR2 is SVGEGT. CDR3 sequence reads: CALSGEGADTQYF. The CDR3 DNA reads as TGTGCCCTCTCGGGGGAGGGTGCAGATACGCAGTATTTT.

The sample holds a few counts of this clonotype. The CDR3 loop is CASRARGNEQFF. CDR3 bases: TGCGCCAGCCGGGCGAGGGGGAATGAGCAGTTCTTC. The genes are TRBV5-1 and TRBJ2-1, with a weak D call TRBD1 (6 bases). V shed 7 bases and J shed 7 bases, with 12 bases lying between them. From germline, CDR1 is SGHRS and CDR2 YFSETQ. The CDR3 has 12 residues.

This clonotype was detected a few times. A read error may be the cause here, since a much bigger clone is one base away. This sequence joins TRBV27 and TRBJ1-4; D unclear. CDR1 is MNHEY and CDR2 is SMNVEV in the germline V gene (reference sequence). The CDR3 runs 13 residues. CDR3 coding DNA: TGTGCCAGGAGGGCAAGGACGGATGAAAAACTGGTTTTT. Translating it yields CARRARTDEKLVF. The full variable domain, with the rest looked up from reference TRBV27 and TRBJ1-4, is EAQVTQNPRYLITVTGKKLTVTCSQNMNHEYMSWYRQDPGLGLRQIYYSMNVEVTDKGDVPEGYKVSRKEKRNFPLILESPSPNQTSLYFCARRARTDEKLVFGSGTQLSVL.

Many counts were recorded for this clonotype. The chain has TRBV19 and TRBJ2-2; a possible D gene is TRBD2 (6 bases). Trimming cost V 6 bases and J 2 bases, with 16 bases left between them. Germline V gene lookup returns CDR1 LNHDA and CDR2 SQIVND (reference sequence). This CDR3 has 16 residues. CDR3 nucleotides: TGTGCCAGTAGAGGAGGGCCTAGCGCCAACACCGGGGAGCTGTTTTTT. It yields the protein CASRGGPSANTGELFF.

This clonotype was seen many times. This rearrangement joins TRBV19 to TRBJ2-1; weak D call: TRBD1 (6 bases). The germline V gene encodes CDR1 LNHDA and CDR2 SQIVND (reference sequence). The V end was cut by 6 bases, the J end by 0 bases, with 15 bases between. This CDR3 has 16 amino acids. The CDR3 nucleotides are TGTGCCAGTAGCCACAGGGAATATGGCTCCTACAATGAGCAGTTCTTC. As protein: CASSHREYGSYNEQFF.

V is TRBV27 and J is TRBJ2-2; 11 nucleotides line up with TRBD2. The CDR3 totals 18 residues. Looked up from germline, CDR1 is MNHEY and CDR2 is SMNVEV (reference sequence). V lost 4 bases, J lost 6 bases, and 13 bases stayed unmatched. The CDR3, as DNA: TGTGCCAGCAGTTGGCTGGGACATAGCGGGAGGGCCTCCGGGGAGCTGTTTTTT. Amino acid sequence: CASSWLGHSGRASGELFF.

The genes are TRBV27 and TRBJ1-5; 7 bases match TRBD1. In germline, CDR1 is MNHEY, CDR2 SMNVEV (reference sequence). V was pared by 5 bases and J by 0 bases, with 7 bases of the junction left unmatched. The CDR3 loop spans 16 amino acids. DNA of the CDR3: TGTGCCAGCAGTGACTGGACAGGCGATAGCAATCAGCCCCAGCATTTT. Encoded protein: CASSDWTGDSNQPQHF.

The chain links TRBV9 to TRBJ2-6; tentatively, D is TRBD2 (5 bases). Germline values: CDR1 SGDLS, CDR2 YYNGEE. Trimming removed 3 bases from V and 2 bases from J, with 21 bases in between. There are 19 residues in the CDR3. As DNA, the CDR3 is TGTGCCAGCAGCGCCCAGCCGTCAGCCATACTAGCTGGGGCCAACGTCCTGACTTTC. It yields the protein CASSAQPSAILAGANVLTF.

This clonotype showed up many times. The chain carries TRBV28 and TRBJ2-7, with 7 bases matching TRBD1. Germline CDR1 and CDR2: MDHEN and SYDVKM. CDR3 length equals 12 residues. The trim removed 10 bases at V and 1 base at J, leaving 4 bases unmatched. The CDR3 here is CATGDSSYEQYF. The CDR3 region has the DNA TGTGCCACCGGGGACAGTTCCTACGAGCAGTACTTC.

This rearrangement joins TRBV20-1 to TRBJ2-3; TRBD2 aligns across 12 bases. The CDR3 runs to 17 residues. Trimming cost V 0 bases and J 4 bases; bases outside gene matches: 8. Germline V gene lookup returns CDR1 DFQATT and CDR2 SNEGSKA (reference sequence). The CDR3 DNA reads TGCAGTGCTAGAGATCCTAGCGGGAGGGCCCGGGCAGATACGCAGTATTTT. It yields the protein CSARDPSGRARADTQYF.

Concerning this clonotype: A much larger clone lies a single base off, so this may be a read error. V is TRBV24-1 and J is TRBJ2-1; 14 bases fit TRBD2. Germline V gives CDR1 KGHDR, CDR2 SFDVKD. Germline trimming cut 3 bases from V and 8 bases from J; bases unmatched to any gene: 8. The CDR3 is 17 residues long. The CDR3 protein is CATSDRTSGRPTDEQFF. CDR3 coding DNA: TGTGCCACCAGTGATCGGACTAGCGGGAGGCCTACAGATGAGCAGTTCTTC.

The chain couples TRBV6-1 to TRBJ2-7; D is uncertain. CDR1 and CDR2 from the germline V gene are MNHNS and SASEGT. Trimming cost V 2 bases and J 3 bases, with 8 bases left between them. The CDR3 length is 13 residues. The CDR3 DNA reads TGTGCCAGCAGTGAATGGCTCGGCTACGAGCAGTACTTC. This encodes CASSEWLGYEQYF.

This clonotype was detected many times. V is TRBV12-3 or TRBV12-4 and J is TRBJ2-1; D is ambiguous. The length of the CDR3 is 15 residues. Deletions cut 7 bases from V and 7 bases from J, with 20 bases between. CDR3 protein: CASTAPASRSNEQFF. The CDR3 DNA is TGTGCCAGCACGGCCCCCGCCTCTCGGAGTAATGAGCAGTTCTTC.

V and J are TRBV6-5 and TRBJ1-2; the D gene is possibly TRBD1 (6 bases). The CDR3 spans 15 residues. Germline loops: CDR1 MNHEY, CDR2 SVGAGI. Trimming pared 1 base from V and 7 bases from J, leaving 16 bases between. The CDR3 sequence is CASSYLRQGYSGYTF. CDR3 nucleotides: TGTGCCAGCAGTTACTTGAGGCAGGGGTACTCTGGCTACACCTTC.

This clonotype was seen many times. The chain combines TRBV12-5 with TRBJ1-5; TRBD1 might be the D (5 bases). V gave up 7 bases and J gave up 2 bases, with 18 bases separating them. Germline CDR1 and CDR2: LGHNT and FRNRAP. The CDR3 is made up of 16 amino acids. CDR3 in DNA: TGTGCTAGTGAACTGGGGGGGTCAGGCGGCAATCAGCCCCAGCATTTT. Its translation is CASELGGSGGNQPQHF.

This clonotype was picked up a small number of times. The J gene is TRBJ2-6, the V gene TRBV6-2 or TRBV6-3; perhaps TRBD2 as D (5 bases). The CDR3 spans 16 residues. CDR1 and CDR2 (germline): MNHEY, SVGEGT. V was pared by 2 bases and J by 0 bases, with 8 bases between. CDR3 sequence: CASSYIGNSGANVLTF. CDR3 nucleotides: TGTGCCAGCAGTTACATCGGGAACTCTGGGGCCAACGTCCTGACTTTC.

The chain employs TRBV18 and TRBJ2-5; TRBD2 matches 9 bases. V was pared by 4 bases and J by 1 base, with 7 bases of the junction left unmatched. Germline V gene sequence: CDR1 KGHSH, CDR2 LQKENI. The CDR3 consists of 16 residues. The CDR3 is CASSHLSGSIQETQYF. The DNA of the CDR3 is TGTGCCAGCTCACACCTTAGCGGGAGTATCCAAGAGACCCAGTACTTC.

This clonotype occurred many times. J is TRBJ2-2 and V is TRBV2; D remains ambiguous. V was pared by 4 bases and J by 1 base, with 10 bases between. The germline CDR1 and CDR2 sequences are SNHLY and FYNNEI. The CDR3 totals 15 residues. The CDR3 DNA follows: TGTGCCAGCAGTGTATTGGCAGGGAACACCGGGGAGCTGTTTTTT. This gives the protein CASSVLAGNTGELFF.